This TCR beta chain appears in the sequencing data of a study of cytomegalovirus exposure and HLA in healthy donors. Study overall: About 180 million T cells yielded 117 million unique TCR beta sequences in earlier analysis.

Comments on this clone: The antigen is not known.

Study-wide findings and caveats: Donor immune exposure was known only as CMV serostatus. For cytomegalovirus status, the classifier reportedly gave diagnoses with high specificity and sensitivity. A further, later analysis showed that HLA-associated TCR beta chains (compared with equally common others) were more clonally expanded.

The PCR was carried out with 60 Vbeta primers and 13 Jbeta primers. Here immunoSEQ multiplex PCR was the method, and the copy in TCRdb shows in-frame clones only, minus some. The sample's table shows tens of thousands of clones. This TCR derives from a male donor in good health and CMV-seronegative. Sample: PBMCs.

The CDR3 region is CASSYQSQASGAFF. CDR3 coding DNA: TGTGCCAGCAGTTACCAATCCCAGGCAAGCGGAGCTTTCTTT. The chain combines TRBV6-5 with TRBJ1-1; D uncertain. Trimming removed 2 bases at V and 10 bases at J, with 17 bases between. Per the germline V gene, CDR1 is MNHEY and CDR2 is SVGAGI. CDR3 length: 14 amino acids.